The 25 T cell receptor beta chains reported below all come from one sample, sequenced in a study of CXCR3-negative and CXCR3-positive naive CD8 T cells. Libraries were UMI-labeled 5' RACE TRB cDNA. From the 5' RACE reads, TCRdb lists one entry per CDR3 protein and no DNA. The sample yields roughly 70,000 distinct CDR3 sequences, of which the top ten take up approximately 1.5%. Sequencing input: naive CXCR3- CD8+ T cells from blood. Subset described: CD45RO-CCR7+CD27+CD95- naive CD8+ T cells lacking CXCR3 (TNR3-). These receptors were obtained from a human donor in good health. Some clones in this sample may be carry-over from other donors' samples.

The chain is built from TRBV29-1 and TRBJ2-3; TCRdb's D call of TRBD1 is untestable without DNA. In germline, CDR1 is SQVTM, CDR2 ANQGSEA. CDR3 length: 13 residues. The CDR3 reads CSVDVGQGGTQYF.

The chain employs TRBV28 and TRBJ2-7; TCRdb lists TRBD1, though no DNA is available to test this call. The CDR3 length is 17 residues. The germline gives CDR1 MDHEN, CDR2 SYDVKM. This chain's CDR3 is CASSFDSDRGPSYEQYF.

The chain recombines TRBV15 with TRBJ1-2. Germline V lookup: CDR1 LNHNV, CDR2 YYDKDF (reference sequence). The CDR3 consists of 13 residues. This CDR3 reads CATSRANPSGYTF.

This chain uses TRBV5-1 with TRBJ2-1; absent DNA, TCRdb's TRBD1 call cannot be checked. The CDR3 length is 15 residues. Germline V gene sequence: CDR1 SGHRS, CDR2 YFSETQ. The CDR3 sequence is CASSWDRPHYNEQFF. Looking up the rest from reference TRBV5-1 and TRBJ2-1 gives the full variable domain: KAGVTQTPRYLIKTRGQQVTLSCSPISGHRSVSWYQQTPGQGLQFLFEYFSETQRNKGNFPGRFSGRQFSNSRSEMNVSTLELGDSALYLCASSWDRPHYNEQFFGPGTRLTVL.

V usage is TRBV7-3 and J usage is TRBJ2-7; the D gene TCRdb calls, TRBD2, cannot be checked with no DNA. From germline, CDR1 is SGHTA and CDR2 FQGTGA. There are 14 residues in the CDR3. This chain's CDR3 is CASSFGGGSYEQYF.

The genes are TRBV27 and TRBJ2-5; TCRdb designates TRBD2, a call that cannot be tested without DNA. Per germline, CDR1 MNHEY and CDR2 SMNVEV (reference sequence). The CDR3 consists of 15 residues. CDR3 amino acids: CASSISGGSGETQYF.

The chain couples TRBV4-3 to TRBJ2-7; TCRdb's assignment of TRBD1 cannot be checked, as there is no DNA. Germline loops: CDR1 LGHNA, CDR2 YSLEER. CDR3 length: 14 residues. This CDR3 reads CASSHGQGPYEQYF.

The chain couples TRBV5-1 to TRBJ2-1; the TCRdb call, TRBD2, lacks DNA for checking. This CDR3 contains 15 residues. Germline V CDR1 and CDR2: SGHRS, YFSETQ. The CDR3 sequence is CASSLLAGGLNEQFF.

This chain connects TRBV28 to TRBJ2-3; the TRBD2 assignment by TCRdb is unverifiable without DNA. CDR1 is MDHEN and CDR2 is SYDVKM in the germline V gene. CDR3 length: 15 amino acids. This CDR3 reads CASSFEGMGRDTQYF.

The rearrangement uses TRBV6-5 and TRBJ2-3; the D call of TRBD1 rests on TCRdb alone, since no DNA is present to check it. Germline V gene data show CDR1 as MNHEY and CDR2 as SVGAGI. The CDR3 extends over 15 amino acids. The CDR3: CASSSTGGAGDTQYF.

V gene TRBV4-3 combines with J gene TRBJ1-5; TCRdb's D call, TRBD1, is unchecked because there is no DNA. The CDR3 contains 13 residues. CDR1 is LGHNA and CDR2 is YSLEER in the germline V gene. The CDR3 loop reads CASSQAGGQLQHF.

The chain uses TRBV12-3 or TRBV12-4 and TRBJ2-7; the TRBD2 assignment by TCRdb is unverifiable without DNA. CDR3 length equals 16 residues. The CDR3 spells CASSLSLGLVEYEQYF.

J is TRBJ2-7 and V is TRBV20-1; the D call from TCRdb, TRBD1, cannot be confirmed without DNA. CDR1 is DFQATT and CDR2 is SNEGSKA in the germline V gene (reference sequence). The CDR3 loop spans 14 amino acids. CDR3: CSARWDRGPYEQYF.

The chain carries TRBV28 and TRBJ2-6; TCRdb outputs TRBD1, but without DNA this stays unchecked. Germline V gene data show CDR1 as MDHEN and CDR2 as SYDVKM. The CDR3 is 16 amino acids. CDR3 region: CASSFHRETGANVLTF.

The V call is TRBV28, the J call TRBJ2-7; TCRdb lists TRBD1, though no DNA is available to test this call. Germline V gene sequence: CDR1 MDHEN, CDR2 SYDVKM. The CDR3 has 14 amino acids. CDR3 sequence: CASSFRGRIYEQYF.

This chain links TRBV12-3 or TRBV12-4 with TRBJ2-1; lacking DNA, the TRBD1 call made by TCRdb goes unchecked. CDR3 size: 15 residues. CDR3 amino acids: CASTPRPAGVNEQFF.

The chain couples TRBV14 to TRBJ2-7; with no DNA, the TCRdb D assignment of TRBD1 cannot be verified. This CDR3 comprises 13 residues. The V gene's germline CDR1 is SGHDN and CDR2 FVKESK. The CDR3 protein is CASSQAGIEEQYF.

The chain recombines TRBV15 with TRBJ2-1; TCRdb's D call, TRBD1, is unchecked because there is no DNA. Germline V gives CDR1 LNHNV, CDR2 YYDKDF (reference sequence). The CDR3 is made up of 14 amino acids. CDR3 sequence reads: CATSKGQGKNEQFF.

This chain links TRBV2 with TRBJ2-2; the D gene TCRdb calls, TRBD1, cannot be checked with no DNA. The CDR3 totals 15 residues. The germline CDR1 and CDR2 sequences are SNHLY and FYNNEI. The CDR3 sequence: CASREDRGLSGELFF. The full variable domain, rest sourced from reference TRBV2 and TRBJ2-2, is EPEVTQTPSHQVTQMGQEVILRCVPISNHLYFYWYRQILGQKVEFLVSFYNNEISEKSEIFDDQFSVERPDGSNFTLKIRSTKLEDSAMYFCASREDRGLSGELFFGEGSRLTVL.

J is TRBJ2-7 and V is TRBV20-1; TCRdb names TRBD2, which stays unverified in the absence of DNA. The CDR3 length is 13 residues. CDR1 DFQATT and CDR2 SNEGSKA come from the germline V gene (reference sequence). This chain's CDR3 is CSARDIEGYEQYF.

The chain combines TRBV9 with TRBJ2-1; the D call of TRBD1 rests on TCRdb alone, since no DNA is present to check it. This CDR3 contains 13 residues. Germline V gene data show CDR1 as SGDLS and CDR2 as YYNGEE. CDR3 protein: CASSIGTDNEQFF.

This chain links TRBV10-3 with TRBJ1-5; TCRdb's assignment of TRBD1 cannot be checked, as there is no DNA. The CDR3 has 17 residues. Germline CDR1 ENHRY, CDR2 SYGVKD. CDR3 residues: CAISGSDSINSNQPQHF.

The chain links TRBV12-3 or TRBV12-4 to TRBJ2-7; TCRdb's D call of TRBD2 is untestable without DNA. The CDR3 spans 16 residues. Here the CDR3 reads CASSWVATAGVYEQYF.

V usage is TRBV20-1 and J usage is TRBJ2-1; the D call of TRBD2 rests on TCRdb alone, since no DNA is present to check it. The CDR3 is made up of 12 amino acids. CDR1 and CDR2 from the germline V gene are DFQATT and SNEGSKA (reference sequence). CDR3: CSASTRVGEQFF.

The gene calls are TRBV7-2 and TRBJ1-2. This CDR3 comprises 13 residues. Germline V lookup: CDR1 SGHTA, CDR2 FQGNSA. The CDR3 region is CASSFGPTGGYTF.